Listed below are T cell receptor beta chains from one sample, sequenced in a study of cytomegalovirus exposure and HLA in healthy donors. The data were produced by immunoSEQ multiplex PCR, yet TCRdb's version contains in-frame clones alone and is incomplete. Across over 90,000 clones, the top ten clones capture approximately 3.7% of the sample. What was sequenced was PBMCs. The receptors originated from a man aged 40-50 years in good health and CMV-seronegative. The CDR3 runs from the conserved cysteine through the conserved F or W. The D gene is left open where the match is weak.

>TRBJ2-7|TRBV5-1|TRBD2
TGCGCCAGCAGCTTGGACAATGGAGCGGGAAGAACCTACGAGCAGTACTTC
CASSLDNGAGRTYEQYF
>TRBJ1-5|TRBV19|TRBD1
TGTGCCAGTAGTATTGGGACAGGCGATGGCAATCAGCCCCAGCATTTT
CASSIGTGDGNQPQHF
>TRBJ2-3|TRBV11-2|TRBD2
TGTGCCAGCAGCGAACCGGGACTAGACACAGATACGCAGTATTTT
CASSEPGLDTDTQYF
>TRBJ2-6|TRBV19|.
TGTGCCAGTAGTGCAGATGGAGGGGGGGCCTCTGGGGCCAACGTCCTGACTTTC
CASSADGGGASGANVLTF
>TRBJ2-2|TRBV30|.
TGTGCCTGGAGGGGCAGGGCAGGGACCGGGGAGCTGTTTTTT
CAWRGRAGTGELFF
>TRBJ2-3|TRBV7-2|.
TGTGCCAGCAGCGAACTCGGGGTCAATACGCAGTATTTT
CASSELGVNTQYF
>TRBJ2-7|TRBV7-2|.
TGTGCCAGCAGCACCACCTACAGGGCCTCCTACGAGCAGTACTTC
CASSTTYRASYEQYF
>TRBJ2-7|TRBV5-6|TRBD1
TGTGCCAGCAGCGCCACGTCAGGGGGCTACGAGCAGTACTTC
CASSATSGGYEQYF
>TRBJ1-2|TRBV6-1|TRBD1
TGTGCCAGCAGTGAGGGGGCAGGGGGCTCTCGGTATGGCTACACCTTC
CASSEGAGGSRYGYTF
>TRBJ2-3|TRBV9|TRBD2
TGTGCCAGCAGCGCCACCGTGGGCGGGGGATTCCACACAGATACGCAGTATTTT
CASSATVGGGFHTDTQYF
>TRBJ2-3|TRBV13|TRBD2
TGTGCCAGCAGCCTAGGGACTAGCGCAGATACGCAGTATTTT
CASSLGTSADTQYF
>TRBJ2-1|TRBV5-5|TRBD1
TGTGCCAGCAGCCCCCGGACAGGGGGTTACAGTGAGCAGTTCTTC
CASSPRTGGYSEQFF
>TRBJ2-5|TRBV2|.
TGTGCCAGCAGTGGGCAGCAAGAGACCCAGTACTTC
CASSGQQETQYF
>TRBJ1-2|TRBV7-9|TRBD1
TGTGCCAGCAGCTTAGTTGGGACAGGTGGCTCCCGGGGCTACACCTTC
CASSLVGTGGSRGYTF
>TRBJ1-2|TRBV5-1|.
TGCGCCAGCAGCCATGTTTCCTCAGGGGCGCCCTATGGCTACACCTTC
CASSHVSSGAPYGYTF
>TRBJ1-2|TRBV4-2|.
TGTGCCAGCAGCCAGGAGGGGGGGGCAGGGTTTAACTATGGCTACACCTTC
CASSQEGGAGFNYGYTF
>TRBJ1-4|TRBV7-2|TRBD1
TGTGCCAGCAGCTTAGTCCAGGGGGGAAAACTGTTTTTT
CASSLVQGGKLFF
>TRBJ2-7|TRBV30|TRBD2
TGTGCCTGGGGTAGCGGGAGATACGAGCAGTACTTC
CAWGSGRYEQYF